This is a list of T cell receptor beta chains from one sample in a study of Graves' ophthalmopathy and Graves' hyperthyroidism. TCRdb called the multiplex PCR reads again in MiXCR, with one record for every CDR3 protein. The data hold roughly 700,000 distinct CDR3 sequences, with 40% observed a single time. The sequencing sample was made of peripheral blood. Source of these receptors: an adult man with Graves' ophthalmopathy. CDR3s include the opening cysteine and the closing phenylalanine or tryptophan. D genes are given only for firm matches. Clone size, where shown, is once, few, many, or a class for clones that have expanded.

J gene: TRBJ2-5
D gene: .
clone size: many
V gene: TRBV7-9
CDR3 DNA: TGTGCCAGCAGCTTTTATGGAGAGACCCAGTACTTC
CDR3 protein: CASSFYGETQYF

J gene: TRBJ2-7
D gene: .
clone size: .
V gene: TRBV29-1
CDR3 DNA: TGCAGCGTTGAAGGGGGCGCGGACTCCTACGAGCAGTACTTC
CDR3 protein: CSVEGGADSYEQYF

J gene: TRBJ1-1
D gene: .
clone size: .
V gene: TRBV19
CDR3 DNA: TGTGCCAGTAGTATAGCGGCGGGGGGCTACTCCAACACTGAAGCTTTCTTT
CDR3 protein: CASSIAAGGYSNTEAFF

J gene: TRBJ2-5
D gene: TRBD2
clone size: .
V gene: TRBV25-1
CDR3 DNA: TGTGCCAGCAGTGAATTTAACGCGGGGGGCCGTTGGGAGACCCAGTACTTC
CDR3 protein: CASSEFNAGGRWETQYF

J gene: TRBJ2-7
D gene: .
clone size: .
V gene: TRBV7-9
CDR3 DNA: TGTGCCAGCAGCCTGGCGGGCCAGGTCATCTACGAGCAGTACTTC
CDR3 protein: CASSLAGQVIYEQYF

J gene: TRBJ2-5
D gene: .
clone size: many
V gene: TRBV7-2
CDR3 DNA: TGTGCCAGCAGCCGAGGACTGAGCCAGTACTTC
CDR3 protein: CASSRGLSQYF

J gene: TRBJ2-7
D gene: TRBD2
clone size: .
V gene: TRBV4-1
CDR3 DNA: TGCGCCAGCAGCCAAGATGACGGGGGGGACTCCTACGAGCAGTACTTC
CDR3 protein: CASSQDDGGDSYEQYF

J gene: TRBJ2-5
D gene: TRBD1
clone size: .
V gene: TRBV25-1
CDR3 DNA: TGTGCCAGCTCACGCTCGACAGGGGTGTTCCAAGAGACCCAGTACTTC
CDR3 protein: CASSRSTGVFQETQYF

J gene: TRBJ2-5
D gene: TRBD2
clone size: many
V gene: TRBV29-1
CDR3 DNA: TGCAGCGTTGAACAGGGACTAGTTTGGCAGACCCAGTACTTC
CDR3 protein: CSVEQGLVWQTQYF

J gene: TRBJ2-5
D gene: .
clone size: .
V gene: TRBV7-3
CDR3 DNA: TGTGCCAGCAGCGTAACAGGGCTAGTTCAAGAGACCCAGTACTTC
CDR3 protein: CASSVTGLVQETQYF

J gene: TRBJ1-3
D gene: TRBD1
clone size: .
V gene: TRBV25-1
CDR3 DNA: TGTGCCAGCGCGACAGGGATCTCCGGAAACACCATATATTTT
CDR3 protein: CASATGISGNTIYF

J gene: TRBJ1-2
D gene: .
clone size: once
V gene: TRBV25-1
CDR3 DNA: TGTGCCAGCAGTGCCCTTGGTGAAGGGGAACACTATGGCTACACCTTC
CDR3 protein: CASSALGEGEHYGYTF

J gene: TRBJ2-2
D gene: TRBD1
clone size: many
V gene: TRBV10-3
CDR3 DNA: TGTGCCATCGCACCGGGACAGGGTAACCCCGGGGAGCTGTTTTTT
CDR3 protein: CAIAPGQGNPGELFF

J gene: TRBJ1-6
D gene: .
clone size: .
V gene: TRBV25-1
CDR3 DNA: TGTGCCAGCAGTGCTAGAGCTCCAACAGGGAAAGATTCACCCCTCCACTTT
CDR3 protein: CASSARAPTGKDSPLHF

J gene: TRBJ2-7
D gene: .
clone size: .
V gene: TRBV5-1
CDR3 DNA: TGCGCCAGCAACTGGGACGCAACTAGCTCCTACGAGCAGTACTTC
CDR3 protein: CASNWDATSSYEQYF

J gene: TRBJ1-5
D gene: TRBD1
clone size: few
V gene: TRBV24-1
CDR3 DNA: TGTGCCAGCAGTTACAATGCCGGACAGGGGAATCAGCCCCAGCATTTT
CDR3 protein: CASSYNAGQGNQPQHF

J gene: TRBJ1-1
D gene: .
clone size: few
V gene: TRBV7-9
CDR3 DNA: TGTGCCAGCAGCTTTTTCGGGGGGCCGAGCACTGAAGCTTTCTTT
CDR3 protein: CASSFFGGPSTEAFF

J gene: TRBJ2-2
D gene: .
clone size: many
V gene: TRBV19
CDR3 DNA: TGTGCCAGTAGTGCAGGACTAACGGACACCGGGGAGCTGTTTTTT
CDR3 protein: CASSAGLTDTGELFF

J gene: TRBJ2-7
D gene: TRBD2
clone size: .
V gene: TRBV2
CDR3 DNA: TGTGCCAGCAGGACTAGCGGGGCGATCGAGCAGTACTTC
CDR3 protein: CASRTSGAIEQYF

J gene: TRBJ2-2
D gene: .
clone size: .
V gene: TRBV25-1
CDR3 DNA: TGTGCCAGCGTTGCCCGACAGAACACCGGGGAGCTGTTTTTT
CDR3 protein: CASVARQNTGELFF

J gene: TRBJ1-1
D gene: TRBD1
clone size: few
V gene: TRBV7-9
CDR3 DNA: TGTGCCAGCAATCAGGGGGAGGTTCACACTGAAGCTTTCTTT
CDR3 protein: CASNQGEVHTEAFF

J gene: TRBJ1-3
D gene: TRBD1
clone size: .
V gene: TRBV2
CDR3 DNA: TGTGCCAGCAGTTCCCGTCCGACAGGGTTCATCTCTGGAAACACCATATATTTT
CDR3 protein: CASSSRPTGFISGNTIYF

J gene: TRBJ2-5
D gene: .
clone size: few
V gene: TRBV28
CDR3 DNA: TGTGCCAGCAGCGGGTATCAGGTTTGGTACTTC
CDR3 protein: CASSGYQVWYF

J gene: TRBJ1-1
D gene: .
clone size: .
V gene: TRBV20-1
CDR3 DNA: TGCAGTGCTAGTTCGGGACCGGCGGGCACTGAAGCTTTCTTT
CDR3 protein: CSASSGPAGTEAFF

J gene: TRBJ2-7
D gene: TRBD2
clone size: few
V gene: TRBV10-3
CDR3 DNA: TGTGCCATCAGTGAGCCTAGCGGGGGGTTCTACGAGCAGTACTTC
CDR3 protein: CAISEPSGGFYEQYF

J gene: TRBJ1-6
D gene: .
clone size: many
V gene: TRBV25-1
CDR3 DNA: TGTGCCGTAGGAGAAACCTATAATTCACCCCTCCACTTT
CDR3 protein: CAVGETYNSPLHF

J gene: TRBJ2-7
D gene: .
clone size: .
V gene: TRBV7-2
CDR3 DNA: TGTGCCAGCAGCTTTTTCGGACCCCCTATCACCGAGCAGTACTTC
CDR3 protein: CASSFFGPPITEQYF

J gene: TRBJ1-4
D gene: .
clone size: .
V gene: TRBV20-1
CDR3 DNA: TGCAGTGCAGCTGGGGGAAGGGCTGAAAAACTGTTTTTT
CDR3 protein: CSAAGGRAEKLFF

J gene: TRBJ1-6
D gene: .
clone size: .
V gene: TRBV9
CDR3 DNA: TGTGCCAGCAGCTTAAGTGGCAGGCGGAATTCACCCCTCCACTTT
CDR3 protein: CASSLSGRRNSPLHF

J gene: TRBJ1-1
D gene: .
clone size: many
V gene: TRBV2
CDR3 DNA: TGTGCCAGCAGTGTAGCGCACCTCACTGAAGCTTTCTTT
CDR3 protein: CASSVAHLTEAFF

J gene: TRBJ2-7
D gene: .
clone size: .
V gene: TRBV19
CDR3 DNA: TGTGCCAGTAGTATTCGGTTAACCTACGAGCAGTACTTC
CDR3 protein: CASSIRLTYEQYF

J gene: TRBJ1-2
D gene: .
clone size: .
V gene: TRBV7-9
CDR3 DNA: TGCGCCAGCAGCCATCGGCAGGGAGGGGATGGCTACACCTTC
CDR3 protein: CASSHRQGGDGYTF

J gene: TRBJ1-2
D gene: .
clone size: .
V gene: TRBV5-4
CDR3 DNA: TGTGCCAGCAGCTCAGGACAGACGACCGTTGGTGGCTACACCTTC
CDR3 protein: CASSSGQTTVGGYTF

J gene: TRBJ2-5
D gene: TRBD2
clone size: few
V gene: TRBV7-2
CDR3 DNA: TGTGCCAGCAGCCCACCCGCGTGGGGGGGAGAGACCCAGTACTTC
CDR3 protein: CASSPPAWGGETQYF

J gene: TRBJ2-5
D gene: .
clone size: few
V gene: TRBV6-5
CDR3 DNA: TGTGCCAGCAGTCCTAATGGGTTCGGGGAGACCCAGTACTTC
CDR3 protein: CASSPNGFGETQYF

J gene: TRBJ1-2
D gene: .
clone size: .
V gene: TRBV25-1
CDR3 DNA: TGTGCCAGCGTAACGACCGTGAGGATTAACTATGGCTACACCTTC
CDR3 protein: CASVTTVRINYGYTF

J gene: TRBJ1-1
D gene: .
clone size: many
V gene: TRBV7-3
CDR3 DNA: TGTGCCAGCAGCTTATTAGGGGCTAACACTGAAGCTTTCTTT
CDR3 protein: CASSLLGANTEAFF

J gene: TRBJ2-5
D gene: TRBD2
clone size: .
V gene: TRBV7-2
CDR3 DNA: TGTGCCAGCAGCCAGGGGACTAGCGGGACTTTGGCGTACTTC
CDR3 protein: CASSQGTSGTLAYF

J gene: TRBJ1-6
D gene: .
clone size: .
V gene: TRBV20-1
CDR3 DNA: TGCAGTGCCTTAGGGGGGGGAACTAGAGTCCTTTCGCCCCTCCACTTT
CDR3 protein: CSALGGGTRVLSPLHF

J gene: TRBJ1-5
D gene: .
clone size: many
V gene: TRBV24-1
CDR3 DNA: TGTGCCAGCAGTTACCCTCCAGGCAACAATCAGCCCCAGCATTTT
CDR3 protein: CASSYPPGNNQPQHF

J gene: TRBJ1-2
D gene: .
clone size: few
V gene: TRBV27
CDR3 DNA: TGTGCCAGCAGTCAGCAGTTTTCCTATGGCTACACCTTC
CDR3 protein: CASSQQFSYGYTF

J gene: TRBJ2-7
D gene: .
clone size: many
V gene: TRBV7-2
CDR3 DNA: TGTGCCAGCAGCTTAGCGCCCCTCAGCTCCTACGAGCAGTACTTC
CDR3 protein: CASSLAPLSSYEQYF

J gene: TRBJ2-2
D gene: .
clone size: .
V gene: TRBV2
CDR3 DNA: TGTGCCAGCAGTGAAGCGCGAAGAGAGCTGTTTTTT
CDR3 protein: CASSEARRELFF

J gene: TRBJ2-5
D gene: TRBD2
clone size: many
V gene: TRBV29-1
CDR3 DNA: TGCAGCGTTGAAGGTGCGGCGGGAGCGGAGACCCAGTACTTC
CDR3 protein: CSVEGAAGAETQYF

J gene: TRBJ2-2
D gene: TRBD1
clone size: once
V gene: TRBV20-1
CDR3 DNA: TGCAGTGCTCCCTGGGGACAGGGCCGGGGCACCGGGGAACTGTTTTTT
CDR3 protein: CSAPWGQGRGTGELFF

J gene: TRBJ2-5
D gene: .
clone size: .
V gene: TRBV27
CDR3 DNA: TGTGCCAGCAGTTCCCATGGAGGGGGGGAGACCCAGTACTTC
CDR3 protein: CASSSHGGGETQYF